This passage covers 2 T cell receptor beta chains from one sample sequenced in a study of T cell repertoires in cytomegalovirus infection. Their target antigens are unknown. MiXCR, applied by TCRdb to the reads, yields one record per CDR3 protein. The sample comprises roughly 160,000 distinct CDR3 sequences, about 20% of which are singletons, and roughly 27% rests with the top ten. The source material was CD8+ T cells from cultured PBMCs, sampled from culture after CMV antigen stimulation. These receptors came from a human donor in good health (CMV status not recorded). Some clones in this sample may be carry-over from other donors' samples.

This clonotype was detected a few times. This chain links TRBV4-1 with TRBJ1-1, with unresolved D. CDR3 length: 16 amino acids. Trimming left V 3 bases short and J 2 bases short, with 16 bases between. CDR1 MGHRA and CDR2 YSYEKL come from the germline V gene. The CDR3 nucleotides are TGCGCCAGCAGCCACCACGAGAGGGAGGGAAACACTGAAGCTTTCTTT. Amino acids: CASSHHEREGNTEAFF.

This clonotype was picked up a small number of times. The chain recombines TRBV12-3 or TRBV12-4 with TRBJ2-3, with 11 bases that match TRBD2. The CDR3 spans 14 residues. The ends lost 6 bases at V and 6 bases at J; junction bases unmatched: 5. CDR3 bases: TGTGCCAGCAGCATGCTAGCGGGGGGCGATACGCAGTATTTT. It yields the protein CASSMLAGGDTQYF.